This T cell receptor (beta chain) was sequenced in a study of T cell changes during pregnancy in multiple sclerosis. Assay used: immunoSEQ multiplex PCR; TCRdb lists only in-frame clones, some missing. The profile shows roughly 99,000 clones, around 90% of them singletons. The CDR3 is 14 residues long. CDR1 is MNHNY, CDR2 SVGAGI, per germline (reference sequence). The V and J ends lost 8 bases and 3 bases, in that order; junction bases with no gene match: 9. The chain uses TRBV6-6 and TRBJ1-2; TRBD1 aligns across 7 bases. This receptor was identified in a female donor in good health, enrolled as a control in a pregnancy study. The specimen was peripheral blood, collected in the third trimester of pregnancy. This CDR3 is CASLIQGVDYGYTF. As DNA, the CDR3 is TGTGCCAGCCTAATCCAGGGGGTAGACTATGGCTACACCTTC.